This TCR beta chain was profiled in a study of human versus mouse CDR3 diversity and MHC coevolution. Study-level background: Reportedly, immunoSEQ detects one in 200,000 T cells with minimized PCR bias.

Notes on the study in general: Human T cells underwent selection on several different MHC II alleles. By iCHAO1, human TCR beta clonotypes numbered approximately 1.6 million, the most.

Comment on this clone: Its antigen is not identified.

The CDR3 is made up of 13 amino acids. Trimming cost V 0 bases and J 7 bases, with 10 bases left between them. In germline, CDR1 is GTSNPN, CDR2 SVGIG (reference sequence). Here immunoSEQ multiplex PCR was the method, and the copy in TCRdb shows in-frame clones only, minus some. The table includes about 83,000 clones, 92% detected once. This receptor was identified in a person between 25 and 70 years old in good health. Sequencing input: naive CD4+ T cells from blood. Subset noted: CD45RO-negative CD62L-positive naive CD4 T cells. The gene calls are TRBV30 and TRBJ2-4; a weak D match, TRBD2 (6 bases). The DNA of the CDR3 is TGTGCCTGGAGTGTCGGGGGTGTGAACATTCAGTACTTC. Its protein is CAWSVGGVNIQYF.